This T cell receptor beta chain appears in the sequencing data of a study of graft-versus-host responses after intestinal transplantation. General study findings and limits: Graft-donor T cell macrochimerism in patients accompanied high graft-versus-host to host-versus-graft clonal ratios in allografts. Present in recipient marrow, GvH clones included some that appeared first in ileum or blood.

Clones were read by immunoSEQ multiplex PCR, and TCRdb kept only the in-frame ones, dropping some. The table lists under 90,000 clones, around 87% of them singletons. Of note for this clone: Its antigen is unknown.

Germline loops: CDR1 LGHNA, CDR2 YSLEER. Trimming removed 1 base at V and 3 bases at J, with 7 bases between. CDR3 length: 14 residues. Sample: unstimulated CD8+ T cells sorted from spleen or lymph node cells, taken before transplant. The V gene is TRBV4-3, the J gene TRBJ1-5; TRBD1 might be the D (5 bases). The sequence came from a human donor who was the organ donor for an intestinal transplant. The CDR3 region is CASSQGQFNQPQHF. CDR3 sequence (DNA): TGCGCCAGCAGCCAAGGACAGTTCAATCAGCCCCAGCATTTT.